This T cell receptor beta chain derives from a study of T cell responses to AZD1222 COVID-19 vaccine (dated by TCRdb to about 2021). Context from the whole study: AZD1222 recipients whose second dose came at about 4 weeks and those whose second dose came at about 12 weeks were combined into one group, since spike-specific TCR depth and breadth did not differ between the two schedules. A total of 233 trial participants underwent TCR sequencing, of whom roughly 210 had received two doses of AZD1222 and around 25 had received two doses of the MenACWY control vaccine. Trial participants were enrolled into age subgroups of 18-55, 56-69 and 70-plus years, which contained approximately 150, 28 and 58 TCR-sequenced participants, respectively.

From the cysteine through the phenylalanine, the CDR3 covers 14 amino acids. The sequence is cut down to CDR3 DNA, 42 bases in frame from base 1. V lost 1 base and J lost 9 bases; the stretch between them is 13 bases long. Per the germline V gene, MGHRA is the CDR1 and YSYEKL is the CDR2. Reading the label with the study, this specimen's time point is: baseline before first vaccination. Samples from vaccinated people were obtained from the UK trials COV001 and COV002, which included a single-blind randomized controlled phase 2/3 trial of AZD1222 (ChAdOx1 nCoV-19) in healthy adults. Trial participant PBMC samples were collected at day 0 and day 28 after the second dose for TCRbeta chain sequencing. Results and caveats for the whole study, not just this receptor: Nearly half of unique spike-specific TCRs reportedly recognized epitopes outside regions mutated in the B.1.351 and B.1.1.7 variants. After two AZD1222 doses, both the breadth and the depth of spike-specific TCRs were significantly higher than at day 0 and than in MenACWY recipients. The 56-69-year group was small, and its depth increase did not reach significance, likely because of low power. Vaccine-associated CD4 TCRs spanned the whole spike protein, with dominant responses in regions 160-218 and 743-854. Conclusions about previously exposed vaccinees were limited because only a handful of AZD1222 recipients were SARS-CoV-2 seropositive at baseline. Participants were mostly white British, with more females than males. The authors suggested clonal diversity may have been underestimated. Because no day 14 peak-response samples were available, repertoires were characterized only after the peak T cell response.

As for this clone: This clone's antigen is unknown. Base-call qualities are not available, and no considerably larger clone is one nucleotide away.

The CDR3 regions of human TCRbeta chains were analyzed by immunosequencing. The original methods were these. Repertoire TCRs were checked for matches against a reference library of SARS-CoV-2-specific TCRs that had been generated using the MIRA antigen-specificity platform. Breadth meant the fraction of unique TCRs that were SARS-CoV-2-associated, whereas depth meant the fraction of total T cells that were SARS-CoV-2-associated. Using the MIRA data, each spike-specific TCR was assigned both to the spike region to which the TCR was reactive and to a CD4 or CD8 class. Log10-transformed breadth and depth values were compared by one-way ANOVA with Sidak's multiple comparisons tests. The table comes from immuneACCESS by way of TCRdb, which keeps in-frame sequences with V and J called. Part of the clones is missing from these tables; in studies checked, under half for an unresolved V gene and the rest for unknown reasons. V and J calls and clone size are copied from that table; D and trimming were computed from the DNA. The sample table records about 120,000 clones; around 87% of these occur just once. About 10% of the sample comes from the top ten.

The rearranged chain carries TRBV4-1 and TRBJ1-3, and possibly TRBD1, on 5 matching bases. The starting material was peripheral blood, obtained on day 0 of AZD1222 vaccination. The sequence came from an adult in good health. The nucleotides read TGCGCCAGCAGCCAAGCGGCGGGGCTGGGCACCATATATTTT. It translates as CASSQAAGLGTIYF.